This T cell receptor (beta chain) was observed in a study of blood T cells in healthy people across ages. At least ten counts were recorded for this clonotype. CDR1 is SQVTM, CDR2 ANQGSEA, per germline. Trimming took 4 bases from V and 5 from J, leaving 15 bases between them. This CDR3 spans 13 amino acids. Next came a second PCR, run for about 7 to 12 cycles, which used a sample-barcoded 5' primer along with a J-beta primer mix. TCRdb called the 5' RACE reads again in MiXCR, with one record for every CDR3 protein. Of approximately 1.5 million distinct CDR3 sequences in the sample, about 42% were seen once.

The sample comprised blood. The V call is TRBV29-1, the J call TRBJ2-7; D unclear. The TCR was taken from a young woman in good health. For the CDR3, the DNA is TGCAGCGTTGCCAGGACCTCGAGGAACGAGCAGTACTTC. Its translation: CSVARTSRNEQYF.